This passage covers 28 T cell receptor beta chains from one sample sequenced in a study of blood T cell repertoires in COVID-19. Produced via immunoSEQ multiplex PCR; TCRdb's table is partial and in-frame only. The data hold 150,000 to 200,000 clones, with 74% observed a single time. Sequenced sample: peripheral blood. The receptors here all came from a woman aged 80 or over with acute or convalescent COVID-19.

The rearrangement uses TRBV25-1 and TRBJ2-1; D remains ambiguous. The CDR3 is 14 amino acids. From germline, CDR1 is MGHDK and CDR2 SYGVNS. V was shortened by 8 bases and J by 0 bases, with 11 bases between the two germline ends. The CDR3 bases are TGTGCCAGCGGAAGAGCTAGCTCCTACAATGAGCAGTTCTTC. Residues: CASGRASSYNEQFF.

The chain is built from TRBV2 and TRBJ2-7, with TRBD1 as a possible D gene (6 bases). CDR3 length: 12 amino acids. Looked up from germline, CDR1 is SNHLY and CDR2 is FYNNEI. V lost 6 bases and J lost 3, with 9 bases in between. The chain's CDR3 is CASSRDIYEQYF. In DNA, the CDR3 is TGTGCCAGCAGCCGGGACATCTACGAGCAGTACTTC.

The sample holds one count of this clone. V is TRBV4-1 and J is TRBJ1-2, with D possibly being TRBD1 (5 bases). Trimming took 2 bases from V and 8 from J, leaving 18 bases between them. Germline V lookup: CDR1 MGHRA, CDR2 YSYEKL. The CDR3 totals 15 residues. The CDR3 sequence: CASSQLIRVQGGYTF. Here the CDR3 DNA reads TGCGCCAGCAGCCAATTGATCCGGGTCCAGGGAGGCTACACCTTC.

This clone was seen a handful of times. The rearrangement links TRBV7-2 to TRBJ2-1; D possibly corresponds to TRBD1 (6 bases). Germline values: CDR1 SGHTA, CDR2 FQGNSA. Trimming cost V 4 bases and J 3 bases, with 13 bases left between them. CDR3 size: 15 residues. CDR3 amino acids: CASSSPGTNYNEQFF. DNA of the CDR3: TGTGCCAGCAGCTCGCCCGGGACAAACTACAATGAGCAGTTCTTC.

This rearrangement joins TRBV7-8 to TRBJ2-5; 7 nucleotides agree with TRBD1. This CDR3 contains 14 residues. The ends lost 0 bases at V and 5 bases at J; junction bases unmatched: 3. Germline assignment: CDR1 SGHVS and CDR2 FQNEAQ. CDR3 nucleotide sequence: TGTGCCAGCAGCTTAGCGCGAGGGGGCGAGACCCAGTACTTC. This codes for CASSLARGGETQYF.

This clone was found once. This CDR3 is CASSRSSYNEQFF. For the CDR3, the DNA is TGTGCCAGCAGCAGGAGCTCCTACAATGAGCAGTTCTTC. V is TRBV7-9 and J is TRBJ2-1; D uncertain. This CDR3 contains 13 residues. Germline V gene lookup returns CDR1 SEHNR and CDR2 FQNEAQ (reference sequence). Trimming pared 5 bases from V and 0 bases from J, leaving 5 bases between.

The chain uses TRBV28 and TRBJ1-3, with D unclear. V was pared by 7 bases and J by 0 bases, with 13 bases between. CDR1 and CDR2 (germline): MDHEN, SYDVKM. The CDR3 length is 15 residues. CDR3 amino acids: CASIDSAGSGNTIYF. CDR3 coding DNA: TGTGCCAGCATCGATTCGGCAGGCTCTGGAAACACCATATATTTT.

The chain combines TRBV27 with TRBJ2-3; a possible D gene is TRBD1 (5 bases). The CDR3 has 15 residues. Trimming removed 3 bases at V and 4 bases at J, with 14 bases between. Germline CDR1 is MNHEY and CDR2 is SMNVEV (reference sequence). The CDR3 DNA sequence: TGTGCCAGCAGTTTTTCTACCCTAGGGGCAGATACGCAGTATTTT. Amino acids: CASSFSTLGADTQYF.

This clone occurred a few times. The genes are TRBV5-4 and TRBJ2-1; TRBD2 matches 10 bases. Germline V gene data show CDR1 as SGHNT and CDR2 as YYREEE (reference sequence). The CDR3 loop spans 17 amino acids. The V and J ends lost 0 bases and 3 bases, in that order; junction bases with no gene match: 6. The CDR3 is CASSLGFTSGIYNEQFF. CDR3 coding DNA: TGTGCCAGCAGCTTGGGTTTCACTAGCGGGATCTACAATGAGCAGTTCTTC.

The chain combines TRBV6-5 with TRBJ1-2, with D perhaps TRBD1 (5 bases). V was pared by 2 bases and J by 4 bases, with 11 bases between. There are 14 residues in the CDR3. Per germline, CDR1 MNHEY and CDR2 SVGAGI. The CDR3 bases are TGTGCCAGCAGTTACAGGGGCTCAGGCTATGGCTACACCTTC. Protein sequence: CASSYRGSGYGYTF.

This chain connects TRBV11-2 to TRBJ2-1, with 10 bases lining up with TRBD2. CDR1 is SGHAT, CDR2 FQNNGV, per germline. The length of the CDR3 is 16 residues. J lost 8 bases, V lost 5 bases, and 12 bases had no gene match. CDR3 amino acids: CASSTSAGGEVDEQFF. The DNA for the CDR3 is TGTGCCAGCAGCACATCAGCGGGAGGGGAGGTCGATGAGCAGTTCTTC. The complete variable domain, with remaining parts taken from reference TRBV11-2 and TRBJ2-1, reads EAGVAQSPRYKIIEKRQSVAFWCNPISGHATLYWYQQILGQGPKLLIQFQNNGVVDDSQLPKDRFSAERLKGVDSTLKIQPAKLEDSAVYLCASSTSAGGEVDEQFFGPGTRLTVL.

The chain joins TRBV28 to TRBJ1-2; 7 bases agree with TRBD1. V lost 3 bases to trimming and J lost 2 bases; unmatched junction nucleotides: 9. The CDR3 loop spans 16 amino acids. Per germline, CDR1 MDHEN and CDR2 SYDVKM. The CDR3 is CASSFGAGGVNYGYTF. The CDR3 DNA follows: TGTGCCAGCAGTTTTGGCGCAGGGGGAGTGAACTATGGCTACACCTTC.

The chain's CDR3 is CASSLGGTRQQFF. The CDR3 DNA reads TGTGCCAGCAGTTTAGGGGGGACTCGGCAGCAGTTCTTC. The rearrangement joins TRBV12-3 or TRBV12-4 to TRBJ2-1; a possible D gene is TRBD2 (6 bases). The ends were cut back, 1 base at V and 11 bases at J, with 12 bases in the middle. The CDR3 loop spans 13 amino acids.

The V gene is TRBV30, the J gene TRBJ2-1, with TRBD2 identical over 11 bases. Germline V CDR1 and CDR2: GTSNPN, SVGIG (reference sequence). V was pared by 5 bases and J by 1 base, with 4 bases of the junction left unmatched. This CDR3 is built from 15 residues. CDR3 sequence (DNA): TGTGCCTGGGGGGGACTAGCGGTTTCCTACAATGAGCAGTTCTTC. Its translation: CAWGGLAVSYNEQFF. Complete variable domain (other parts from reference TRBV30 and TRBJ2-1): SQTIHQWPATLVQPVGSPLSLECTVEGTSNPNLYWYRQAAGRGLQLLFYSVGIGQISSEVPQNLSASRPQDRQFILSSKKLLLSDSGFYLCAWGGLAVSYNEQFFGPGTRLTVL.

This clone was seen only once. The rearrangement joins TRBV2 to TRBJ2-3, with TRBD1 as a possible D gene (6 bases). CDR3 length: 16 amino acids. V was pared by 6 bases and J by 5 bases, with 21 bases between. Germline CDR1 is SNHLY and CDR2 is FYNNEI. The DNA for the CDR3 is TGTGCCAGCAGGGTCGGGACACCGAGGGATGGAGATACGCAGTATTTT. Translated: CASRVGTPRDGDTQYF.

This chain connects TRBV3-1 (or the pseudogene TRBV3-2) to TRBJ2-3; D may be TRBD2 (5 bases). Germline CDR1 is LGHDT and CDR2 is YNNKEL (reference sequence). This CDR3 comprises 15 residues. V shed 3 bases and J shed 2 bases, with 12 bases lying between them. In DNA, the CDR3 is TGTGCCAGCAGCCAGGGTCAAGCGGACACAGATACGCAGTATTTT. As protein: CASSQGQADTDTQYF.

V usage is TRBV27 and J usage is TRBJ2-3, with 8 positions matching TRBD1. V lost 2 bases, J lost 0 bases, and 16 bases stayed unmatched. The CDR3 loop spans 20 amino acids. Per the germline V gene, CDR1 is MNHEY and CDR2 is SMNVEV (reference sequence). The CDR3 spells CASSLAPRDRPITSTDTQYF. DNA of the CDR3: TGTGCCAGCAGTTTAGCACCACGGGACAGGCCGATAACCAGCACAGATACGCAGTATTTT.

The gene calls are TRBV6-1 and TRBJ1-6; TRBD1 is a possible D gene (5 bases). The CDR3 covers 13 residues. The germline gives CDR1 MNHNS, CDR2 SASEGT. Trimming took 3 bases from V and 9 from J, leaving 9 bases between them. DNA of the CDR3: TGTGCCAGCAGTGACAGGGACTCTTCACCCCTCCACTTT. Protein sequence: CASSDRDSSPLHF.

This clone occurred a few times. Other DNA variants within this sample encode the same CDR3. J is TRBJ2-7 and V is TRBV11-3; 8 bases match TRBD1. The V gene end was trimmed by 5 bases and the J gene end by 5 bases; junction bases not matched to a gene: 5. Germline CDR1 reads SGHNT; CDR2 reads YENEEA. The CDR3 runs to 13 residues. In DNA, the CDR3 is TGTGCCAGCAGCCAAGGACAGGGCGACGAGCAGTACTTC. Protein sequence: CASSQGQGDEQYF.

This rearrangement joins TRBV19 to TRBJ1-5, with 7 bases that match TRBD1. CDR1 and CDR2 (germline): LNHDA, SQIVND (reference sequence). Trimming cost V 5 bases and J 0 bases; bases outside gene matches: 4. This CDR3 has 15 amino acids. CDR3 region: CASSPGTASNQPQHF. DNA of the CDR3: TGTGCCAGTAGTCCCGGGACAGCTAGCAATCAGCCCCAGCATTTT.

The J gene is TRBJ1-2, the V gene TRBV3-1 (or the pseudogene TRBV3-2), with a weak D call TRBD1 (5 bases). Trimming took 1 base from V and 7 from J, leaving 13 bases between them. Looked up from germline, CDR1 is LGHDT and CDR2 is YNNKEL (reference sequence). CDR3 length: 14 residues. This CDR3 reads CASSQGWGGSGYTF. For the CDR3, the DNA is TGTGCCAGCAGCCAAGGATGGGGGGGATCTGGCTACACCTTC.

The chain recombines TRBV5-8 with TRBJ1-5; a possible D gene is TRBD1 (5 bases). The germline V gene has CDR1 SGHTS and CDR2 YDEGEE. The V end lost 8 bases, the J end lost 6 bases, and 15 bases lay between the germline ends. The CDR3 contains 13 residues. DNA for the CDR3: TGTGCCAGTCAAGGGGTCTTGGGTCAGCCCCAGCATTTT. Protein sequence: CASQGVLGQPQHF.

The chain combines TRBV6-2 or TRBV6-3 with TRBJ2-3, with 7 bases fitting TRBD2. Trimming took 6 bases from V and 1 from J; bases not matched to a gene: 13. This CDR3 is 17 amino acids long. Germline V lookup: CDR1 MNHEY, CDR2 SVGEGT. The DNA for the CDR3 is TGTGCCAGCAGCCCTTGGGGGGGGGTGAGTGGCACAGATACGCAGTATTTT. Residues: CASSPWGGVSGTDTQYF.

The CDR3, as DNA: TGTGCCAGCAGTTATTCCGAGCGGGGGTCCTACGAGCAGTACTTC. It yields the protein CASSYSERGSYEQYF. V usage is TRBV6-2 or TRBV6-3 and J usage is TRBJ2-7, with 8 bases fitting TRBD2. CDR1 MNHEY and CDR2 SVGEGT come from the germline V gene. V was clipped by 3 bases and J by 1 base; unmatched bases: 5. The CDR3 is 15 amino acids.

As concerns this clone: Different DNA sequences within this sample yield the same CDR3. The V and J genes are TRBV7-9 and TRBJ2-3; 7 bases agree with TRBD2. The germline V gene encodes CDR1 SEHNR and CDR2 FQNEAQ (reference sequence). The V gene end was trimmed by 0 bases and the J gene end by 3 bases; junction bases not matched to a gene: 3. The CDR3 spans 15 residues. CDR3 protein: CASSLASGGTDTQYF. DNA of the CDR3: TGTGCCAGCAGCTTAGCCTCGGGGGGTACAGATACGCAGTATTTT.

This clone was found a few times. The sample holds other DNA sequences that translate to the same CDR3. This chain joins TRBV2 and TRBJ2-1, with a weak D call TRBD2 (6 bases). Looked up from germline, CDR1 is SNHLY and CDR2 is FYNNEI. The CDR3 loop spans 12 amino acids. The V gene lost 3 bases and the J gene lost 7 bases, with 7 bases spanning the gap. This chain's CDR3 is CASSDRGNEQFF. As DNA, the CDR3 is TGTGCCAGCAGTGATCGGGGGAATGAGCAGTTCTTC.

The J gene is TRBJ1-4, the V gene TRBV7-2, with 10 bases that match TRBD1. Trimming at V came to 6 bases and at J to 5 bases, leaving 6 bases not matched to a gene. This CDR3 is built from 15 residues. CDR1 and CDR2 from the germline V gene are SGHTA and FQGNSA. The CDR3 DNA sequence: TGTGCCAGCAGTTCGGGACAGGGGTTCAATGAAAAACTGTTTTTT. It is translated as CASSSGQGFNEKLFF.

The rearrangement links TRBV6-1 to TRBJ1-6; D ambiguous. V gave up 0 bases and J gave up 7 bases, with 13 bases separating them. This CDR3 is 16 amino acids long. Germline assignment: CDR1 MNHNS and CDR2 SASEGT. CDR3 DNA sequence: TGTGCCAGCAGTGAAGCGCCGGGTCTTTTCAATTCACCCCTCCACTTT. Its translation is CASSEAPGLFNSPLHF.